Sequencing of this TCR beta chain was carried out in a study of identical twins. This clonotype was recorded at least ten times. Its cognate antigen is unknown. From the 5' RACE reads, TCRdb called clonotypes with MiXCR, one entry per CDR3 protein. This table has roughly 710,000 distinct CDR3 sequences, approximately 6% appearing once. The CDR3 length is 13 residues. Looked up from germline, CDR1 is SQVTM and CDR2 is ANQGSEA. Trimming removed 7 bases from V and 3 bases from J; junction bases left unmatched: 6. Study-wide results and caveats: Conclusions leaned on cross-sectional statistical analysis and did not track the same donors over time. It was out-of-frame TCR alpha sharing in monozygotic twins that models underestimated.

This rearrangement joins TRBV29-1 to TRBJ2-1; 7 bases line up with TRBD1. The source material was naive T cells sorted from blood. The TCR comes from a man aged 18 to 30 in good health. In DNA, the CDR3 is TGCAGCGCAACAGGGGTTGGCTACAATGAGCAGTTCTTC. Translated, it gives CSATGVGYNEQFF.